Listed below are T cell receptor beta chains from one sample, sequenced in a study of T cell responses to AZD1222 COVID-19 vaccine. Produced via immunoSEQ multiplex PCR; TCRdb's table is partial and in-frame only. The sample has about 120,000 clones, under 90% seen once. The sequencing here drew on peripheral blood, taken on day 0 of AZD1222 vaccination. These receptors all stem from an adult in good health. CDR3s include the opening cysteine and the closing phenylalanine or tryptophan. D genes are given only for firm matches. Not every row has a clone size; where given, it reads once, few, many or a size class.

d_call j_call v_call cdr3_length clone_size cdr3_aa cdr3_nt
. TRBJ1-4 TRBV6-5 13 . CASSETGSEKLFF TGTGCCAGCAGCGAGACCGGGTCCGAAAAACTGTTTTTT
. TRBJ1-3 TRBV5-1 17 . CASSLEPRRSSGNTIYF TGCGCCAGCAGCCTAGAACCTAGACGGTCCTCTGGAAACACCATATATTTT
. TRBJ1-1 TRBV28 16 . CASSPPVWGQNTEAFF TGTGCCAGCAGCCCCCCGGTGTGGGGGCAGAACACTGAAGCTTTCTTT
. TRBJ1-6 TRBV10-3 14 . CAIAASSYNSPLHF TGTGCCATCGCGGCGAGCTCCTATAATTCACCCCTCCACTTT
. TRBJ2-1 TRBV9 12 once CASSAPSVEQFF TGTGCCAGCAGCGCGCCATCGGTTGAGCAGTTCTTC
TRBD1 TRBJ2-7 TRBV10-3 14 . CAIRTGQGGDEQYF TGTGCCATCAGGACGGGACAGGGAGGCGACGAGCAGTACTTC
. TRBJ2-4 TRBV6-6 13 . CASSLEYKNIQYF TGTGCCAGCAGTTTGGAATACAAAAACATTCAGTACTTC
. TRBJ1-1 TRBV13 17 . CASSRAFPTGMNTEAFF TGTGCCAGCAGCCGCGCTTTCCCGACAGGAATGAACACTGAAGCTTTCTTT
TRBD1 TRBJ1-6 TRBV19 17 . CASSIPGTGMWDSPLHF TGTGCCAGTAGTATACCCGGGACAGGGATGTGGGATTCACCCCTCCACTTT
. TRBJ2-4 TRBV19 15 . CASSFWGEAKNIQYF TGTGCCAGTAGTTTCTGGGGCGAGGCCAAAAACATTCAGTACTTC
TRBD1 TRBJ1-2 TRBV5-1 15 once CASSLDSRTGYGYTF TGCGCCAGCAGCTTGGATAGTAGGACAGGGTATGGCTACACCTTC
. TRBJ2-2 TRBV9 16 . CASSANRIVNTGELFF TGTGCCAGCAGCGCAAACAGGATTGTGAACACCGGGGAGCTGTTTTTT
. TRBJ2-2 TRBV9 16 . CASAVGGWSEAGELFF TGTGCCAGCGCGGTGGGCGGGTGGTCAGAGGCCGGGGAGCTGTTTTTT
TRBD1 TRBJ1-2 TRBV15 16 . CATSRGGNRGGGGYTF TGTGCCACCAGCAGAGGAGGGAACAGGGGAGGAGGGGGCTACACCTTC
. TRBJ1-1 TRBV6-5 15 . CASTLFPRTAGEAFF TGTGCCAGCACCCTTTTCCCTAGGACGGCCGGTGAAGCTTTCTTT
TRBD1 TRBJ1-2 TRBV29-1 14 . CSASIMGDRDGYTF TGCAGCGCATCCATAATGGGGGACAGGGACGGCTACACCTTC
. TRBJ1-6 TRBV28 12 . CASRGGNSPLHF TGTGCCAGCAGGGGCGGGAATTCACCCCTCCACTTT
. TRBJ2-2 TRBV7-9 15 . CASSAGPLNTGELFF TGTGCCAGCAGCGCGGGACCATTAAACACCGGGGAGCTGTTTTTT
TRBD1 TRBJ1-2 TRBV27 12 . CAGMGQPYGYTF TGTGCCGGAATGGGACAGCCCTATGGCTACACCTTC
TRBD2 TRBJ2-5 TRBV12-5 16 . CASGLGTAGGQETQYF TGTGCTAGTGGTTTGGGAACAGCGGGGGGACAAGAGACCCAGTACTTC
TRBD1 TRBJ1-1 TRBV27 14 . CASTQTGTFTEAFF TGTGCCAGCACCCAGACAGGGACGTTCACTGAAGCTTTCTTT
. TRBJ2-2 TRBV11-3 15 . CASSEGLHLTGELFF TGTGCCAGCAGCGAAGGGTTACACCTTACCGGGGAGCTGTTTTTT
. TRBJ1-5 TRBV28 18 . CASSFISWQVGSNQPQHF TGTGCCAGCAGTTTTATTTCTTGGCAGGTGGGGAGCAATCAGCCCCAGCATTTT
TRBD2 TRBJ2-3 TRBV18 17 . CASSAVPLAELTDTQYF TGTGCCAGCTCAGCGGTCCCACTAGCGGAGCTCACAGATACGCAGTATTTT
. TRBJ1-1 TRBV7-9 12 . CASSPMNTEAFF TGTGCCAGCAGCCCCATGAACACTGAAGCTTTCTTT
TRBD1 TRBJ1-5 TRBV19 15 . CASSISARGHQPQHF TGTGCCAGTAGTATATCGGCCAGGGGGCATCAGCCCCAGCATTTT
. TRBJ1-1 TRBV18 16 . CASSPLALGRNTEAFF TGTGCCAGCTCACCACTTGCGCTCGGAAGGAACACTGAAGCTTTCTTT
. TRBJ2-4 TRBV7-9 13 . CASLPDAKNIQYF TGTGCCAGCTTACCGGATGCCAAAAACATTCAGTACTTC
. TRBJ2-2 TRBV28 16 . CASSLFGGENTGELFF TGTGCCAGCAGTTTATTCGGGGGAGAGAACACCGGGGAGCTGTTTTTT
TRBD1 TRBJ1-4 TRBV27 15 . CASSLTPTGGDKLFF TGTGCCAGCAGTTTAACCCCAACAGGGGGCGATAAACTGTTTTTT
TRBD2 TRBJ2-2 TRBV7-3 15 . CASSSGTSGTGELFF TGTGCCAGCAGTTCGGGGACTAGCGGGACCGGGGAGCTGTTTTTT